Detailed here is one TCR beta chain. This sample is drawn from a study of blood T cell repertoires in COVID-19. About the research overall: The cDNA or gDNA used as material had been derived from T cells, B-cell-depleted T cells, or PBMCs.

This CDR3 is built from 16 residues. Germline assignment: CDR1 LNHDA and CDR2 SQIVND (reference sequence). The junction had 5 bases not matched to a gene; V was cut back by 5 bases and J by 0 bases. Per the original methods: Quantification of nucleated cells was approximated via reference gene primer amplification. Measured with immunoSEQ multiplex PCR; TCRdb has only the in-frame clones, and not every one. That table supplies the V and J calls and clone size; D and trimming were determined from the DNA. The sample shows fewer than 150,000 clones, approximately 89% of them seen only once. Enrolment of Seattle patients took place during active infection, and they were followed longitudinally.

Sequenced input: peripheral blood. The chain has TRBV19 and TRBJ1-5; 9 nucleotides agree with TRBD1. The sequence was obtained from a woman in her sixties or seventies with COVID-19, enrolled during active disease. The CDR3 reads CASSPPGQGSNQPQHF. The CDR3 region has the DNA TGTGCCAGTAGTCCACCGGGACAGGGTAGCAATCAGCCCCAGCATTTT.